This TCR beta chain was identified in a study of cytomegalovirus exposure and HLA in healthy donors. Study-wide results and caveats: Later analysis suggested links between common viral pathogens and several top significant clusters. The likely origin of a cluster of highly shared sequence variants was a sequencing artifact.

60 Vbeta and 13 Jbeta primers were used in PCR. TCRdb keeps only in-frame clones here, not all; method: immunoSEQ multiplex PCR. The repertoire consists of around 200,000 clones, with just under 75% occurring once and the leading ten covering 3.1%. In the case of this clone: The antigen is unknown.

The TCR comes from a woman aged 25 to 39 in good health and CMV-seropositive. Sequencing input: PBMCs.

This CDR3 reads CASSIFQRGYTF. The CDR3 region has the DNA TGTGCCAGCAGCATATTTCAGCGGGGCTACACCTTC. The chain employs TRBV28 and TRBJ1-2; D is unresolved. The CDR3 runs 12 residues. Germline V gives CDR1 MDHEN, CDR2 SYDVKM. The V and J ends lost 6 bases and 8 bases respectively, with 13 bases between them.